These 3 T cell receptor beta chains were all obtained from the same sample, sequenced in a study of blood T cell repertoires in COVID-19. Repertoires were generated with immunoSEQ multiplex PCR, while TCRdb's copy carries only in-frame clones and drops some. Among a few hundred thousand clones listed, 81% were seen once. The source material was peripheral blood. These receptors all stem from a human donor with acute or convalescent COVID-19. The donor label of this sample is uncertain.

This clone is a singleton in its sample. V gene TRBV5-6 combines with J gene TRBJ2-1; 11 bases line up with TRBD2. This CDR3 has 15 residues. J lost 4 bases, V lost 4 bases, and 4 bases had no gene match. Germline V gene lookup returns CDR1 SGHDT and CDR2 YYEEEE. The CDR3 loop reads CASSRRLAGYNEQFF. CDR3 in DNA: TGTGCCAGCAGCAGACGACTAGCGGGATACAATGAGCAGTTCTTC.

The CDR3, as DNA: TGTGCCAGCAGCCAAAGCTGGGGGCAGTCAGAGACCCAGTACTTC. Its translation: CASSQSWGQSETQYF. The chain recombines TRBV3-1 (or the pseudogene TRBV3-2) with TRBJ2-5, with a possible D match to TRBD1 (6 bases). The V end was cut by 2 bases, the J end by 4 bases, with 14 bases between. This CDR3 has 15 residues. From germline, CDR1 is LGHDT and CDR2 YNNKEL (reference sequence).

This sequence joins TRBV7-8 and TRBJ1-1, with 8 bases matching TRBD1. V was pared by 5 bases and J by 1 base, with 9 bases of the junction left unmatched. This CDR3 is 16 amino acids long. Looked up from germline, CDR1 is SGHVS and CDR2 is FQNEAQ. CDR3 DNA sequence: TGTGCCAGCAGCGAACCGCGGACAGGGTGGAACACTGAAGCTTTCTTT. Residues: CASSEPRTGWNTEAFF.